This T cell receptor (beta chain) was obtained from a study of T cell repertoires in cytomegalovirus infection (dated by TCRdb to the late 2010s). A note on the overall study: The peptide stimulations were aimed at well-studied HLA-B-restricted epitopes as well as recently identified HLA-C-restricted CMV epitopes, whose presentation resists viral immunomodulation. Donor HLA type was relevant to the analysis, because carriage of CMV infection together with the matching HLA type was indicated by public TCR beta signatures. The investigation overall reported the following: The ex vivo response was dominated by HLA-C-restricted CMV-specific TCR beta clonotypes, which also provided the single most frequent clonotype in two of eight donors. In both this cohort and an independent roughly 350-donor cohort, the cumulative frequency of public TCR beta family members distinguished carriers of CMV infection plus the relevant HLA type.

This clonotype turned up a few times. Its target antigen remains unknown. No base quality information exists; no much larger clone differs at one position. The germline ends are 9 bases apart after V is trimmed by 0 bases and J by 4 bases. Via the germline V gene, CDR1 is SGDLS and CDR2 YYNGEE. The CDR3 runs 14 amino acids, cysteine and phenylalanine included. The sequence is cut down to CDR3 DNA, 42 bases in frame from base 1. According to the study, the label for this sample's treatment or condition signals: in vitro stimulation with specific CMV peptide epitopes to enrich CMV-specific T cells. The reads were generated on an Illumina HiSeq 1500. In TCRdb, the public reads were trimmed at Q25 with fastp and aligned with MiXCR, with productive beta chains retained. CDR3 protein sequences are deduplicated, and each keeps its most common genes and DNA. Counted in this sample were some 900,000 distinct CDR3 sequences; approximately 32% of them appeared once. Around 11% of the sample is held by the ten biggest clonotypes.

The chain employs TRBV9 and TRBJ2-3; there is no confident call for the D gene. The receptor was derived from a human donor in good health (CMV status not recorded). Some clones in this sample may be carry-over from other donors' samples. The sequencing here drew on cultured CD8+ T cells from PBMCs, taken from culture after CMV antigen stimulation. The CDR3 protein sequence reads: CASSVGGQADTQYF. The DNA sequence follows: TGTGCCAGCAGCGTAGGTGGTCAAGCAGATACGCAGTATTTT.